This T cell receptor beta chain was sequenced for a study of regulatory T cells in long-lasting Graves disease. The study, taken as a whole, reports: Shared public clonotypes totalled 2,741 in persistent patients, compared with about 960 in new patients. Exclusively peripheral blood, rather than thyroid tissue, was studied.

Described time point: newly diagnosed GD, antithyroid drugs for less than 3 months. RNA isolated from PBMCs was used to make the TCR library. CDR3-region Arm-PCR and iRepertoire HTBI primers produced the TCR beta libraries. TCRdb re-called the multiplex PCR reads through MiXCR, storing one row per CDR3 protein. The table shows 550,000 to 700,000 distinct CDR3 sequences, with 16% occurring only once. To note about this clonotype: The target antigen is unknown.

Germline lookup yields CDR1 MNHEY and CDR2 SMNVEV (reference sequence). The CDR3 is 17 residues long. V shed 6 bases and J 1 base; nucleotides not matched to a gene: 10. The data also belong to a second study, concerning T cells in Graves' hyperthyroidism and ophthalmopathy.

Sequenced here: peripheral blood mononuclear cells (PBMCs), sampled at new diagnosis, from a patient treated with antithyroid drugs. The sequence came from a man between 18 and 29 years old with Graves disease. The gene calls are TRBV27 and TRBJ2-1; 9 bases fit TRBD1. CDR3 in amino acids: CASSTSPGTGSYNEQFF. The CDR3 nucleotides are TGTGCCAGCAGCACGTCCCCGGGGACAGGGTCCTACAATGAGCAGTTCTTC.